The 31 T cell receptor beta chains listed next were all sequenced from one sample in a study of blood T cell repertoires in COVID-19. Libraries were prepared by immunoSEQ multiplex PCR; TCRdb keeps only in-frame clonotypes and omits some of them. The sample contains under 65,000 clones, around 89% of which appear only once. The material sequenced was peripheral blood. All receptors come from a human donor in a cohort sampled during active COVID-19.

The DNA of the CDR3 is TGTGCCAGCAGCCAGTGGCGGACTAGCGACGAGCAGTACTTC. Translated: CASSQWRTSDEQYF. V and J are TRBV2 and TRBJ2-7, with 9 bases aligning to TRBD2. The germline V gene encodes CDR1 SNHLY and CDR2 FYNNEI. Unmatched junction bases numbered 8, after V lost 6 bases and J lost 5 bases. CDR3 length equals 14 residues.

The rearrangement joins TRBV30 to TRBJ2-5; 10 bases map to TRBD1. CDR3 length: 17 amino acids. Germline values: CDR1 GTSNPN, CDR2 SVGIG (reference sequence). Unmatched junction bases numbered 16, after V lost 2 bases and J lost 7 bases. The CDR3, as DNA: TGTGCCTGGAGTCCGGGACAGGGGCGATACGCGCGGGGGACCCAGTACTTC. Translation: CAWSPGQGRYARGTQYF.

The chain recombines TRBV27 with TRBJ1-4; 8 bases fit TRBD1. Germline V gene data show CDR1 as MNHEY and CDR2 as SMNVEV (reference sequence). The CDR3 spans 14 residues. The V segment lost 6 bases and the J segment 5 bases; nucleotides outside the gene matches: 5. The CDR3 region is CASRPQGGNEKLFF. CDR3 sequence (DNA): TGTGCCAGCAGACCACAGGGGGGCAATGAAAAACTGTTTTTT.

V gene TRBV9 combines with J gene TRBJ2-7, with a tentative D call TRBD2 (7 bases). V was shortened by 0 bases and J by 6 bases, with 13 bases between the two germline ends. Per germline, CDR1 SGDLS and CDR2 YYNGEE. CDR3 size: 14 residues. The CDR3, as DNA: TGTGCCAGCAGCGTAGGAGGGGGGGAAGGCGAGCAGTACTTC. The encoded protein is CASSVGGGEGEQYF.

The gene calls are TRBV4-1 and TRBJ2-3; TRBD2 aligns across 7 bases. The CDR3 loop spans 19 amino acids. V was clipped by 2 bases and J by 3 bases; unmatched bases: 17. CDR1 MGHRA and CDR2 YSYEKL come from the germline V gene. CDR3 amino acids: CASSQRYGPKREGTDTQYF. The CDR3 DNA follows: TGCGCCAGCAGCCAAAGGTACGGCCCAAAGCGGGAAGGAACAGATACGCAGTATTTT.

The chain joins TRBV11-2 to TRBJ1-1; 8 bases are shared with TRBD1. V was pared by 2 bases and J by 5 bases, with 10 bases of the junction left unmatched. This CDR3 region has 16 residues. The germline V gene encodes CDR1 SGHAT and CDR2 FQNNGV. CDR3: CASSLPRNRGVTEAFF. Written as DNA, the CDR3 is TGTGCCAGCAGCTTACCCAGAAACAGGGGGGTGACTGAAGCTTTCTTT.

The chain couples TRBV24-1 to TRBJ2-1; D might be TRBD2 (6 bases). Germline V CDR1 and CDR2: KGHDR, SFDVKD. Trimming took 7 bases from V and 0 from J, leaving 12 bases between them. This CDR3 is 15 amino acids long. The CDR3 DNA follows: TGTGCCACCAGGGATACCGGGAGCTCCTACAATGAGCAGTTCTTC. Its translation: CATRDTGSSYNEQFF.

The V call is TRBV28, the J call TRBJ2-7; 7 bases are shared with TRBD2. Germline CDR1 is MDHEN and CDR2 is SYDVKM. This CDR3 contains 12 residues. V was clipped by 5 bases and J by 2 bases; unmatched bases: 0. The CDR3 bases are TGTGCCAGCAGTAGCGGGGCCTACGAGCAGTACTTC. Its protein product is CASSSGAYEQYF. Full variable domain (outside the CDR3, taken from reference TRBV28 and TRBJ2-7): DVKVTQSSRYLVKRTGEKVFLECVQDMDHENMFWYRQDPGLGLRLIYFSYDVKMKEKGDIPEGYSVSREKKERFSLILESASTNQTSMYLCASSSGAYEQYFGPGTRLTVT.

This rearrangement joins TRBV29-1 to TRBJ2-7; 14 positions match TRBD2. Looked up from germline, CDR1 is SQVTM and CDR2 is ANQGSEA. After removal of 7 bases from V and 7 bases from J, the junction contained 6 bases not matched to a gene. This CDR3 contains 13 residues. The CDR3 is CSAGTSGGREQYF. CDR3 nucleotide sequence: TGCAGCGCAGGGACTAGCGGGGGTCGGGAGCAGTACTTC.

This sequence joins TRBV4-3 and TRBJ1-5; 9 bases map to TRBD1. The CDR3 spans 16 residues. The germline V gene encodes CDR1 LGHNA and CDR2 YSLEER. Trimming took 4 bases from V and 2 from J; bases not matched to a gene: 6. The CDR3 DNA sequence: TGCGCCAGCAGCCCAGGGACAGGGCAGGGCAATCAGCCCCAGCATTTT. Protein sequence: CASSPGTGQGNQPQHF.

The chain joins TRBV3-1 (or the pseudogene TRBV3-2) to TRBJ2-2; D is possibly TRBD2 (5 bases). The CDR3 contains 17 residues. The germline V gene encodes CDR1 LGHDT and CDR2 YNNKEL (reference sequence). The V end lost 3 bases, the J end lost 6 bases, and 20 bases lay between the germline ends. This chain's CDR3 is CASSHPSGITNPGELFF. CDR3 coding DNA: TGTGCCAGCAGCCACCCGTCGGGAATAACAAACCCCGGGGAGCTGTTTTTT.

DNA for the CDR3: TGTGCCAGCAGTGAAGATTCAGGGGGAATCAGACCCCAGCATTTT. This sequence encodes CASSEDSGGIRPQHF. V and J are TRBV6-1 and TRBJ1-5; 7 bases are shared with TRBD1. The germline V gene encodes CDR1 MNHNS and CDR2 SASEGT. With V trimmed by 1 base and J by 10 bases, 10 bases remained unmatched. This CDR3 has 15 amino acids.

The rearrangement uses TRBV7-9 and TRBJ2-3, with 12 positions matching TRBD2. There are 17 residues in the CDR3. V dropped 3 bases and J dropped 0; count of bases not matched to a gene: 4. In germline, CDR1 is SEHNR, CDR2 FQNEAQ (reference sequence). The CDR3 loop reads CASSFRLAGASTDTQYF. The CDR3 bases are TGTGCCAGCAGCTTCCGACTAGCGGGAGCGAGCACAGATACGCAGTATTTT.

CDR3 amino acids: CASSQDLAGVEQFF. DNA for the CDR3: TGCGCCAGCAGCCAAGATCTCGCGGGAGTTGAGCAGTTCTTC. The rearrangement joins TRBV4-1 to TRBJ2-1; 7 bases map to TRBD2. Germline loops: CDR1 MGHRA, CDR2 YSYEKL. This CDR3 is built from 14 residues. Losses at the gene ends were 0 bases for V and 9 bases for J; bases not matched to a gene: 5.

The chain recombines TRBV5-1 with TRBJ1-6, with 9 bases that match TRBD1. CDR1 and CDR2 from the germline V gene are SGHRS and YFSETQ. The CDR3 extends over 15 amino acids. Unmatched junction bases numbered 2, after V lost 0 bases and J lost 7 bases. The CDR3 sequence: CASSLEGQGNSPLHF. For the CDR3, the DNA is TGCGCCAGCAGCTTGGAGGGACAGGGAAATTCACCCCTCCACTTT.

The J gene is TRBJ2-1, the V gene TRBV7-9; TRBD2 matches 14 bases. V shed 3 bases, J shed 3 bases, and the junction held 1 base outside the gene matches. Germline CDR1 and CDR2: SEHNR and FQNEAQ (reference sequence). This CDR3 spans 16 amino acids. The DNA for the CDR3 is TGTGCCAGCAGCTTCGGGACTAGCGGGGGCTACAATGAGCAGTTCTTC. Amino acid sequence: CASSFGTSGGYNEQFF.

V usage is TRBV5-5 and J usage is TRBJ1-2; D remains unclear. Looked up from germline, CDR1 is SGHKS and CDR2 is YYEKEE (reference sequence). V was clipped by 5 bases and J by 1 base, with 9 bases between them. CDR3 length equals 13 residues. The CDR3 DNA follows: TGTGCCAGCAGTCCCCCAAATAACTATGGCTACACCTTC. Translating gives CASSPPNNYGYTF.

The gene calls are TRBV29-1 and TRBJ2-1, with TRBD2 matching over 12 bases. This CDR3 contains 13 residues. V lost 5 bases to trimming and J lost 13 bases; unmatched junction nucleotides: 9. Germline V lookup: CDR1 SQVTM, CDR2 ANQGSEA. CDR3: CSVPGLAGIGQFF. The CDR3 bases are TGCAGCGTTCCCGGACTAGCGGGGATTGGTCAGTTCTTC.

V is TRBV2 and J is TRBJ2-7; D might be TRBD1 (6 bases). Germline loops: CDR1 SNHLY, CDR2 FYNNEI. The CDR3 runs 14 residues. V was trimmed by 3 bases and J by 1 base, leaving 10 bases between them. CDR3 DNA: TGTGCCAGCAGTGAGGGAACAGGGTCCTACGAGCAGTACTTC. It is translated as CASSEGTGSYEQYF.

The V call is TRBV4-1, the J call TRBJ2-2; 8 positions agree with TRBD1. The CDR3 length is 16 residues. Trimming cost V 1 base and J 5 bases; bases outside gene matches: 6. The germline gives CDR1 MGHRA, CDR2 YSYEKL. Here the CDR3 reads CASSQAGGSRTGELFF. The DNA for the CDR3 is TGCGCCAGCAGCCAAGCAGGGGGCAGTCGTACCGGGGAGCTGTTTTTT.

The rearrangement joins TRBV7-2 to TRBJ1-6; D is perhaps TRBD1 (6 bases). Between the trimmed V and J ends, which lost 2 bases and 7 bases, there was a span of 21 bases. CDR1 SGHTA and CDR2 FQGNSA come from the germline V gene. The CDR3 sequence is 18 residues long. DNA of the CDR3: TGTGCCAGCAGCTTACGGGGAATGAGCACTAGGGGGAATTCACCCCTCCACTTT. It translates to CASSLRGMSTRGNSPLHF.

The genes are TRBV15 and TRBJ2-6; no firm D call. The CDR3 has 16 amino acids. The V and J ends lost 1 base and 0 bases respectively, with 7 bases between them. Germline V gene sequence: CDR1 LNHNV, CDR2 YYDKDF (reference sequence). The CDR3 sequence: CATSRVSLSGANVLTF. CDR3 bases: TGTGCCACCAGCAGAGTCTCACTCTCTGGGGCCAACGTCCTGACTTTC.

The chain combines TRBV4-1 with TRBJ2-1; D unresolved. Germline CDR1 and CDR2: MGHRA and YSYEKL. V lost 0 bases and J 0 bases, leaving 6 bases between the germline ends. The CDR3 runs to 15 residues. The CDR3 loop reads CASSQEAASYNEQFF. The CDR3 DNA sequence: TGCGCCAGCAGCCAAGAGGCGGCCTCCTACAATGAGCAGTTCTTC.

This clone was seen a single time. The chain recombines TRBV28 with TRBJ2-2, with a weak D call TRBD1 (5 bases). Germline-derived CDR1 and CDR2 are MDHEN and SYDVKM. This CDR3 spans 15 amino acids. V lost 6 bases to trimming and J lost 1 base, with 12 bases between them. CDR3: CASSVATGNTGELFF. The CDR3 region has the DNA TGTGCCAGCAGCGTAGCAACAGGGAACACCGGGGAGCTGTTTTTT.

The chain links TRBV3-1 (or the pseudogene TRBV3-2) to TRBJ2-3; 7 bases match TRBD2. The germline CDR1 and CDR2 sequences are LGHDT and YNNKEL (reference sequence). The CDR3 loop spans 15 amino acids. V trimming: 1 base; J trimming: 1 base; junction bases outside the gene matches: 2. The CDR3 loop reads CASSQGGGCTDTQYF. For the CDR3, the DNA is TGTGCCAGCAGCCAAGGGGGGGGGTGCACAGATACGCAGTATTTT.

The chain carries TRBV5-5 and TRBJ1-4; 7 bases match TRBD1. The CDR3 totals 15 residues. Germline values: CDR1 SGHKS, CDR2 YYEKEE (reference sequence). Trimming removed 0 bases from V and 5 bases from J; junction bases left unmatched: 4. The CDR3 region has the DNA TGTGCCAGCAGCTTGGGACAGGGACGAAATGAAAAACTGTTTTTT. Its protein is CASSLGQGRNEKLFF.

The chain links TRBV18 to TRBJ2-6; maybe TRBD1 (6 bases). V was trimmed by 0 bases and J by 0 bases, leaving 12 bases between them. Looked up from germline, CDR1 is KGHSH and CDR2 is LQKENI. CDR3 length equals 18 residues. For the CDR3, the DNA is TGTGCCAGCTCACCACCCCCAGGGGCAAGCTCTGGGGCCAACGTCCTGACTTTC. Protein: CASSPPPGASSGANVLTF.

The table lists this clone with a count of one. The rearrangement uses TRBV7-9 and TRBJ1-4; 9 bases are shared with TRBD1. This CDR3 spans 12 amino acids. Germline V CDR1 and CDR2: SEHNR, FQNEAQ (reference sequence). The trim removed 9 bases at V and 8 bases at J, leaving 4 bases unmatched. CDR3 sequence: CARRTGEEKLFF. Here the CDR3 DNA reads TGTGCCAGAAGGACAGGGGAGGAAAAACTGTTTTTT.

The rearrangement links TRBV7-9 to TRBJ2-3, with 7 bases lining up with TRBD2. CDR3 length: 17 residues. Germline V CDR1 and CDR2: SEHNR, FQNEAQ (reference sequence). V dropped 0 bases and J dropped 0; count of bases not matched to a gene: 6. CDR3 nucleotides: TGTGCCAGCAGCTTAGCGGGAGGGCCTGCTAGCACAGATACGCAGTATTTT. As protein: CASSLAGGPASTDTQYF. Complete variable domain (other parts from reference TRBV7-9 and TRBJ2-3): DTGVSQNPRHKITKRGQNVTFRCDPISEHNRLYWYRQTLGQGPEFLTYFQNEAQLEKSRLLSDRFSAERPKGSFSTLEIQRTEQGDSAMYLCASSLAGGPASTDTQYFGPGTRLTVL.

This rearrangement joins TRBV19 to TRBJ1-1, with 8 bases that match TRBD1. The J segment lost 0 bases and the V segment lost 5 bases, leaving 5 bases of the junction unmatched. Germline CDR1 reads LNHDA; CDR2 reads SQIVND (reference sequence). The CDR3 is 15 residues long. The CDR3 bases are TGTGCCAGTAGTCCAAGACAGGGGATGAACACTGAAGCTTTCTTT. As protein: CASSPRQGMNTEAFF.

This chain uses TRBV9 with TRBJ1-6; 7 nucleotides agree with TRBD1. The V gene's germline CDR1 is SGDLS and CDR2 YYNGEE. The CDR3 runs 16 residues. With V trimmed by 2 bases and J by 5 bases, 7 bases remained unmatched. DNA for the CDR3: TGTGCCAGCAGCGTGGACTCCGGGACAGATAATTCACCCCTCCACTTT. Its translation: CASSVDSGTDNSPLHF.